The present TCR beta chain was sequenced within a study of OX40 agonist ivuxolimab in advanced cancers. CDR1 is SGHAT and CDR2 is FQNNGV in the germline V gene. V lost 5 bases and J lost 7, with 10 bases in between. The CDR3 has 12 amino acids. Clones were sequenced by immunoSEQ multiplex PCR, and TCRdb holds only the in-frame ones, with some missing. Among some 90,000 clones listed, roughly 84% were seen once. This sequence was found in an adult with an advanced solid tumor such as melanoma, head and neck, liver or kidney cancer. The chain recombines TRBV11-2 with TRBJ2-3; unclear D gene. The sequencing used CD4+ or CD8+ T cells sorted from blood, collected in a trial of the OX40 agonist ivuxolimab. For the CDR3, the DNA is TGTGCCAGCAGCCCGGCCCGGAATACGCAGTATTTT. This encodes CASSPARNTQYF.